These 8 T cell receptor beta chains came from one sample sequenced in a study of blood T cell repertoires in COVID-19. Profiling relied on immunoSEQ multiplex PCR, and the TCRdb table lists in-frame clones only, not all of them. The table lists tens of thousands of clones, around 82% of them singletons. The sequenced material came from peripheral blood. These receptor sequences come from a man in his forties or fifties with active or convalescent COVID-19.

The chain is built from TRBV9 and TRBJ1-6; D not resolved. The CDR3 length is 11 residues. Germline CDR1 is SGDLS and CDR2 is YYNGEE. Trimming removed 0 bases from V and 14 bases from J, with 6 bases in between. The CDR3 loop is CASSVAVSLHF. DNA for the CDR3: TGTGCCAGCAGCGTAGCTGTGTCCCTCCACTTT.

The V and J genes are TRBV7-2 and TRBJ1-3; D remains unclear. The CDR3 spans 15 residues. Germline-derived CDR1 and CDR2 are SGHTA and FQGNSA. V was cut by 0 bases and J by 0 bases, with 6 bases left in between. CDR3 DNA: TGTGCCAGCAGCTTAGCTAGGAGCTCTGGAAACACCATATATTTT. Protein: CASSLARSSGNTIYF.

The CDR3 DNA is TGTGCCAGTAGTCCAGGGACAGGGAACAGGAATGGCTACACCTTC. This translates into CASSPGTGNRNGYTF. The chain combines TRBV19 with TRBJ1-2; TRBD1 matches 9 bases. This CDR3 spans 15 amino acids. CDR1 is LNHDA and CDR2 is SQIVND in the germline V gene (reference sequence). V was clipped by 5 bases and J by 6 bases; unmatched bases: 10. Filled out from reference TRBV19 and TRBJ1-2, the complete variable domain reads DGGITQSPKYLFRKEGQNVTLSCEQNLNHDAMYWYRQDPGQGLRLIYYSQIVNDFQKGDIAEGYSVSREKKESFPLTVTSAQKNPTAFYLCASSPGTGNRNGYTFGSGTRLTVV.

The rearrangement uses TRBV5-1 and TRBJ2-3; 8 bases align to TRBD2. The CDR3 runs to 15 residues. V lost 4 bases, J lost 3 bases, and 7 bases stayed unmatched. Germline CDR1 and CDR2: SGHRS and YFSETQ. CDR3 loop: CASSPETSETDTQYF. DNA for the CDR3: TGCGCCAGCAGCCCGGAGACTAGCGAGACAGATACGCAGTATTTT.

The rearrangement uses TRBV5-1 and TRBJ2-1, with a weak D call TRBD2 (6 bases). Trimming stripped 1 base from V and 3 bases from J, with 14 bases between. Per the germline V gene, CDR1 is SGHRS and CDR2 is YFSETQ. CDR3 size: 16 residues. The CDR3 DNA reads TGCGCCAGCAGCTTGACACCGGGACTGTACTACAATGAGCAGTTCTTC. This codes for CASSLTPGLYYNEQFF.

The CDR3 sequence is CASSPGTGERETQYF. In DNA, the CDR3 is TGCGCCAGCAGCCCCGGGACAGGGGAGCGGGAGACCCAGTACTTC. The chain joins TRBV5-1 to TRBJ2-5; 10 nucleotides line up with TRBD1. V was clipped by 4 bases and J by 5 bases; unmatched bases: 8. The germline gives CDR1 SGHRS, CDR2 YFSETQ. The length of the CDR3 is 15 residues.

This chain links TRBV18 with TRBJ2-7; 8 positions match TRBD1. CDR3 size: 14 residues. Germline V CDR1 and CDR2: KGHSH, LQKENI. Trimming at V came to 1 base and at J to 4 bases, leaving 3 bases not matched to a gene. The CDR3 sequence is CASSPQQGEYEQYF. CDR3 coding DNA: TGTGCCAGCTCACCACAACAGGGGGAGTACGAGCAGTACTTC.

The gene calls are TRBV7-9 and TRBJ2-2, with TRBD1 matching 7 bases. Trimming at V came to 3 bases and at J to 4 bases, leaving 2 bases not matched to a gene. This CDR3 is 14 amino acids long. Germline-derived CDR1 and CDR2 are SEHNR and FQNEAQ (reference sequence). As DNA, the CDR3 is TGTGCCAGCAGCTTCACAGGGGCCACCGGGGAGCTGTTTTTT. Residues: CASSFTGATGELFF.